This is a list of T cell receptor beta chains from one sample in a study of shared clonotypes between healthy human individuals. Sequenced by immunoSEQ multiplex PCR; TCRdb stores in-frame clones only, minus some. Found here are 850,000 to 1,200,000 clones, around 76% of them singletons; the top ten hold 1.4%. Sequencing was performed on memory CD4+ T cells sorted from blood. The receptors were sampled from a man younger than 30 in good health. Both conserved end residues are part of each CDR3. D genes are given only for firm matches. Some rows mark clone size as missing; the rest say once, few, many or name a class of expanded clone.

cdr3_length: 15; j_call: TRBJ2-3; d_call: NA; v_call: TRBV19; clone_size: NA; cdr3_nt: TGTGCCAGTAGGAACGGCGTGGGGGTCACAGATACGCAGTATTTT; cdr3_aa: CASRNGVGVTDTQYF
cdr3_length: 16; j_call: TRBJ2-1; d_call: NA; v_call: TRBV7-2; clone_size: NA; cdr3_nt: TGTGCCAGCAGCTTAGAATTCTGGCCTACCTACAATGAGCAGTTCTTC; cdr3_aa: CASSLEFWPTYNEQFF
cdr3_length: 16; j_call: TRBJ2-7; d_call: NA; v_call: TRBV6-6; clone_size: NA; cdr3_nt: TGTGCCAGCAGTTACTCGCAGGGAGGCGCGTCCTACGAGCAGTACTTC; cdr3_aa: CASSYSQGGASYEQYF
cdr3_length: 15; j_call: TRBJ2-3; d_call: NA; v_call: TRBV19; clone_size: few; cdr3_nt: TGTGCCAGTAGCAATTATGGGGCCGCCGCAGATACGCAGTATTTT; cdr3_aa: CASSNYGAAADTQYF
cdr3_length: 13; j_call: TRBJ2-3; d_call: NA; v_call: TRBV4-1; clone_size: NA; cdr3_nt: TGCGCCAGCAGCCAAGACGGGACAGATACGCAGTATTTT; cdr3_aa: CASSQDGTDTQYF
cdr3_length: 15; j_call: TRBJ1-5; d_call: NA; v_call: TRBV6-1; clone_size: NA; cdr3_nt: TGTGCCAGCAGGCTCGACGGTGGATCGGATCAGCCCCAGCATTTT; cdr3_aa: CASRLDGGSDQPQHF
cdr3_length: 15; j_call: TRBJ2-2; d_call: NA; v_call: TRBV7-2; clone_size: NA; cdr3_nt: TGTGCCAGCAGCTTCACAGGGCAAAACACCGGGGAGCTGTTTTTT; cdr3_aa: CASSFTGQNTGELFF
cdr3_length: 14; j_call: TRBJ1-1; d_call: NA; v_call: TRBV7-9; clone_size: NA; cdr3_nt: TGTGCCAGCAGCTTAGGACAGGCGAACACTGAAGCTTTCTTT; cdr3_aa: CASSLGQANTEAFF
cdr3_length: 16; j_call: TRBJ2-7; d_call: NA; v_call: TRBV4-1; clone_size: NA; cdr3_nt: TGCGCCAGCAGCCAAGAAGGGTGGCCACTCACGGGGGAGCAGTACTTC; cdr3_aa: CASSQEGWPLTGEQYF
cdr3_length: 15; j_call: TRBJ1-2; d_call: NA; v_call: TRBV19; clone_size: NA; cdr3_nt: TGTGCCAGTAGTATGGGGGACACGGCCCGCTATGGCTACACCTTC; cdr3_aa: CASSMGDTARYGYTF
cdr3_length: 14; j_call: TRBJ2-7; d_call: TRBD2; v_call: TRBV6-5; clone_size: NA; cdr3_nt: TGTGCCAGCAGTTACTTAGGGGCGGGAGGGCCGCAGTACTTC; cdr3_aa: CASSYLGAGGPQYF
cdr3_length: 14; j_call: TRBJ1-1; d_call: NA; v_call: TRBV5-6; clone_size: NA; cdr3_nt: TGTGCCAGCAGCTTGAGGGGGGCGGTCACTGAAGCTTTCTTT; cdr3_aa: CASSLRGAVTEAFF
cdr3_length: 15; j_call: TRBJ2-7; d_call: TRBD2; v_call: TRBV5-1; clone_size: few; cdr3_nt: TGCGCCAGCAGCCCGTTGGCTAGCGGGGGGTACGAGCAGTACTTC; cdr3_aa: CASSPLASGGYEQYF
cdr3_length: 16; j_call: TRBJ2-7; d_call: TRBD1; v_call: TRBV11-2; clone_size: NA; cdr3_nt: TGTGCCAGCAGCTCTCTCCGGAGACAGGGGGTAGTCGAGCAGTACTTC; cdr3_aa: CASSSLRRQGVVEQYF
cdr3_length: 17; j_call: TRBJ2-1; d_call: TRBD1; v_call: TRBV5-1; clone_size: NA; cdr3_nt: TGCGCCAGCAGCTTGGGGATCCAGGGGGCCTCCTACAATGAGCAGTTCTTC; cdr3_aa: CASSLGIQGASYNEQFF
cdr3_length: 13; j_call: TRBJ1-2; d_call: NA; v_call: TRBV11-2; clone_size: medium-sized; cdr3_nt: TGTGCCAGCAGCGCGGACCTTAACTATGGCTACACCTTC; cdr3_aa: CASSADLNYGYTF
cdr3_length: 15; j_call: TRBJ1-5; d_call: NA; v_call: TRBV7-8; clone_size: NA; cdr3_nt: TGTGCCAGCAGCTTAGGGGCCGGTCAGCTACAGCCCCAGCATTTT; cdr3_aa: CASSLGAGQLQPQHF
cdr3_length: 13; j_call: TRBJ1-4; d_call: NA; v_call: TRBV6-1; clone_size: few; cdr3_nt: TGTGCCAGCAGTCGACGGTCTAATGAAAAACTGTTTTTT; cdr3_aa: CASSRRSNEKLFF
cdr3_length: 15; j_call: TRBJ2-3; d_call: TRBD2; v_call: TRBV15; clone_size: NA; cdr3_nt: TGTGCCACCAGTCCGAGCGGGAGGAGCACAGATACGCAGTATTTT; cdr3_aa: CATSPSGRSTDTQYF
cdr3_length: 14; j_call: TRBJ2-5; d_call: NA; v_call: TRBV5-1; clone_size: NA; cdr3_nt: TGCGCCAGCAGCTTGGATTCCCGAGGGGAGACCCAGTACTTC; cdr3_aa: CASSLDSRGETQYF
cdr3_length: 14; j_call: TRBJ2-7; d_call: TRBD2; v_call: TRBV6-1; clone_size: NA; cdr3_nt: TGTGCCAGCAGTGAAAACGGGAGGGTGTCCGAGCAGTACTTC; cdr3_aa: CASSENGRVSEQYF
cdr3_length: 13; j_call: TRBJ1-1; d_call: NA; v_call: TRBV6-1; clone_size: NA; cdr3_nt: TGTGCCAGCAGCCTTTCAGGGAGTTCTGAAGCTTTCTTT; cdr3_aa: CASSLSGSSEAFF
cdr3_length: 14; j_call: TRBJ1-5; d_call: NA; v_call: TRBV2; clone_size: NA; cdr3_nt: TGTGCCAGCAGCGAGGTACAGAAGAATCAGCCCCAGCATTTT; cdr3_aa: CASSEVQKNQPQHF
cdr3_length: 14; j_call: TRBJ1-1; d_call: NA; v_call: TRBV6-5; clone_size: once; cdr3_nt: TGTGCCAGCAGTTCCTCGCTGGCGAACACTGAAGCTTTCTTT; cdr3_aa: CASSSSLANTEAFF
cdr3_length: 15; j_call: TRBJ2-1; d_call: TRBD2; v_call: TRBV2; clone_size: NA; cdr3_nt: TGTGCCAGCAGGGGGGCGGGAGGACCCTCCGATGAGCAGTTCTTC; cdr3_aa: CASRGAGGPSDEQFF
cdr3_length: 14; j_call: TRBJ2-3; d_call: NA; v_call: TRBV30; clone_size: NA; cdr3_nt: TGTGCCTGGAGTCACGGGTTCGCCACAGATACGCAGTATTTT; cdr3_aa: CAWSHGFATDTQYF
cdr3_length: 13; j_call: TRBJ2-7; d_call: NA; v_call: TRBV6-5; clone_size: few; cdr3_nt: TGTGCCAGCAGACAGGACTACAGTTACGAGCAGTACTTC; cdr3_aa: CASRQDYSYEQYF
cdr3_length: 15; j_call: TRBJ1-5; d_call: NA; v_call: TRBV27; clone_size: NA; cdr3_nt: TGTGCCAGCAGTTATAGTCGTGGGGGGAATCAGCCCCAGCATTTT; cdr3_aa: CASSYSRGGNQPQHF
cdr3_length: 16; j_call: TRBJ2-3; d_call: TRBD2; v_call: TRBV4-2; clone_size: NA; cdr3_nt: TGTGCCAGCAGCCAAGACGGTCTAGCGGGGACAGATACGCAGTATTTT; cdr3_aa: CASSQDGLAGTDTQYF
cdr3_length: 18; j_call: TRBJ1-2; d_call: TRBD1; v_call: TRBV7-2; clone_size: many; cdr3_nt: TGTGCCAGCAGCCCGATCTCCGGGACAGGGGGCGCGGGCTATGGCTACACCTTC; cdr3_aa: CASSPISGTGGAGYGYTF
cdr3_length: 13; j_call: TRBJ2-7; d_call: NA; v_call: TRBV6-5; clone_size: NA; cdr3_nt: TGTGCCAGCAGTTTAAGAGGGGGGAATGAGCAGTACTTC; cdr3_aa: CASSLRGGNEQYF
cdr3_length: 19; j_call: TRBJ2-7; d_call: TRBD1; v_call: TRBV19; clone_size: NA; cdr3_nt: TGTGCCAGTAGTATCCTAGGACAGGGGGTGAAAAGTGGTACCTACGAGCAGTACTTC; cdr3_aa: CASSILGQGVKSGTYEQYF
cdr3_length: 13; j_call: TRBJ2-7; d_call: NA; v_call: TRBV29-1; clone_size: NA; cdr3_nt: TGCAGCGTTCAGGAGGGGGGAGTCGACGAGCAGTACTTC; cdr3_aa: CSVQEGGVDEQYF
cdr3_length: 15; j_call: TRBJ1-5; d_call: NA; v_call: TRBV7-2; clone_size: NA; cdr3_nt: TGTGCCAGCAGCTCTGACAGGAATAGCAATCAGCCCCAGCATTTT; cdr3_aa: CASSSDRNSNQPQHF
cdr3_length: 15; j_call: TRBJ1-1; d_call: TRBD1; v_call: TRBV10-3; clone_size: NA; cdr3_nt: TGTGCCATCAGTGATCGGGGACAGATGAACACTGAAGCTTTCTTT; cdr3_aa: CAISDRGQMNTEAFF
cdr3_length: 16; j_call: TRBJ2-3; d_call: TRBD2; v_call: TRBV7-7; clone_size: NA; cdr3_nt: TGTGCTAGCAGCCCAGACGGCGGGAGGGGAACAGATACGCAGTATTTT; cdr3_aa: CASSPDGGRGTDTQYF
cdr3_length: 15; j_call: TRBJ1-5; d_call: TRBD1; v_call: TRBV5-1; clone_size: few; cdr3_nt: TGCGCCAGCAGCTCCGGGACAGACCAAAATCAGCCCCAGCATTTT; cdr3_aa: CASSSGTDQNQPQHF
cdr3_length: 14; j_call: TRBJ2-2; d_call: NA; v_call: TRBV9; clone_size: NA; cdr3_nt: TGTGCCAGCAGCCCTCGTTCAAACGCCGGGGAGCTGTTTTTT; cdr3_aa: CASSPRSNAGELFF
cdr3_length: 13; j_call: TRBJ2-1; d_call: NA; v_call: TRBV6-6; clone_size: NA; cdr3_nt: TGTGCCAGCCGTAACGCTAGTTACGCCGAGCAGTTCTTC; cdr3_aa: CASRNASYAEQFF
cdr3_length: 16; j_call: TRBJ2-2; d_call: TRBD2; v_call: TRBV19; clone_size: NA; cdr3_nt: TGTGCCAGCCGTCGACTAGCGGGGGGGGCGACCGGGGAGCTGTTTTTT; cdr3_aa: CASRRLAGGATGELFF
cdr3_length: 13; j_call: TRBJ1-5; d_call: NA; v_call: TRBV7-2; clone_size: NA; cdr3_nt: TGTGCCAGCAGCTTTAGTAGCAATCAGCCCCAGCATTTT; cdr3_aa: CASSFSSNQPQHF